The entry below gives a single T cell receptor beta chain sequence along with its context. No antigen is known for it. CDR1 is MNHNY, CDR2 SVGAGI, per germline (reference sequence). Trimming removed 2 bases at V and 1 base at J, with 7 bases between. The CDR3 has 14 residues. This specimen belongs to a study of T cell responses to AZD1222 COVID-19 vaccine. Study-level findings and limits: Donors in the cohort were predominantly white British and more often female, and clonal diversity was possibly underestimated. Seropositive status at baseline applied to only six AZD1222 recipients.

Sequencing used immunoSEQ multiplex PCR; TCRdb keeps in-frame clones, though not all of them. This sample has about 53,000 clones; roughly 83% occur once, and the top ten carry approximately 30%. This sequence joins TRBV6-6 and TRBJ2-3, with a tentative D call TRBD2 (6 bases). The sample in question was peripheral blood, obtained on day 0 of AZD1222 vaccination. This TCR was sampled from an adult in good health. The CDR3 DNA reads TGTGCCAGCAGTTACCCGGGAGGCACAGATACGCAGTATTTT. Amino acid sequence: CASSYPGGTDTQYF.